The 15 T cell receptor beta chains below were found in one sample sequenced in a study of metastatic and nonmetastatic thyroid tumors. Patients were all untreated before their thyroid surgery. From the PCR reads, TCRdb re-called clones with MiXCR. The table lists 21,000 or so clones, around 16% of them singletons. The sequenced material came from blood. These receptors all come from a male donor with papillary thyroid cancer or a benign thyroid nodule (not recorded which). Some clones in this sample may be carry-over from other donors' samples.

This clone counts as medium-sized (0.01 to 0.1%). CDR3 coding DNA: TGTGCCACTGCGACAGCCTTTTTTTCCTACGAGCAGTACTTC. Translating it yields CATATAFFSYEQYF. V is TRBV6-1 and J is TRBJ2-7; the D gene is possibly TRBD1 (5 bases). The germline CDR1 and CDR2 sequences are MNHNS and SASEGT. The CDR3 covers 14 residues. V shed 10 bases and J shed 1 base, with 17 bases lying between them.

This clone was counted many times. The chain couples TRBV9 to TRBJ2-6, with unresolved D. The CDR3 has 15 amino acids. Germline loops: CDR1 SGDLS, CDR2 YYNGEE. Between the trimmed V and J ends, which lost 0 bases and 1 base, there was a span of 5 bases. CDR3 bases: TGTGCCAGCAGCGTAGGAGGATCTGGGGCCAACGTCCTGACTTTC. Its translation is CASSVGGSGANVLTF.

This clone was counted many times. This chain uses TRBV2 with TRBJ1-1; D may be TRBD1 (5 bases). V dropped 4 bases and J dropped 4 bases, with 16 bases sitting between them. The germline V gene encodes CDR1 SNHLY and CDR2 FYNNEI. The CDR3 runs 15 residues. CDR3 residues: CASSGRASGGTEAFF. The CDR3 bases are TGTGCCAGCAGTGGCAGAGCCAGTGGGGGCACTGAAGCTTTCTTT.

This clone was recorded many times. This sequence joins TRBV20-1 and TRBJ2-7, with D perhaps TRBD1 or TRBD2 (5 bases each). Deletions cut 3 bases from V and 2 bases from J, with 29 bases between. This CDR3 has 19 residues. Germline V gives CDR1 DFQATT, CDR2 SNEGSKA (reference sequence). Here the CDR3 DNA reads TGCAGTGCTAGGCCCCGGGACGGAGTAGGTGGGGATTACCCCTACGAGCAGTACTTC. Translation gives CSARPRDGVGGDYPYEQYF.

This clone was counted a single time. The chain joins TRBV7-6 to TRBJ2-6; weak D call: TRBD1 (6 bases). Germline CDR1 is SGHVS and CDR2 is FNYEAQ. The CDR3 has 18 amino acids. The germline V and J ends were trimmed by 5 bases and 0 bases, with 17 bases remaining between them. CDR3 coding DNA: TGTGCCAGCAGCACCTTGACCAGGGGCAACTCTGGGGCCAACGTCCTGACTTTC. It yields the protein CASSTLTRGNSGANVLTF.

The chain carries TRBV20-1 and TRBJ1-5; D remains ambiguous. The germline V gene has CDR1 DFQATT and CDR2 SNEGSKA (reference sequence). Trimming left V 3 bases short and J 10 bases short, with 19 bases between. This CDR3 has 14 residues. CDR3 DNA sequence: TGCAGTGCTAGTTCATCGATCCTGCGGGCTCCCCAGCATTTT. Translating gives CSASSSILRAPQHF.

The rearrangement uses TRBV11-2 and TRBJ2-1, with D perhaps matching TRBD2 (6 bases). CDR1 and CDR2 from the germline V gene are SGHAT and FQNNGV. With 7 bases removed from V and 8 bases from J, the gap between germline ends came to 15 bases. CDR3 length equals 13 residues. CDR3 bases: TGTGCCAGCATTGCGGGGTGGCAGGATGAGCAGTTCTTC. Encoded protein: CASIAGWQDEQFF. Full variable domain (outside the CDR3, taken from reference TRBV11-2 and TRBJ2-1): EAGVAQSPRYKIIEKRQSVAFWCNPISGHATLYWYQQILGQGPKLLIQFQNNGVVDDSQLPKDRFSAERLKGVDSTLKIQPAKLEDSAVYLCASIAGWQDEQFFGPGTRLTVL.

This clone was seen ten or more times. The chain combines TRBV2 with TRBJ2-7, with D hard to call. This CDR3 contains 15 residues. Between the trimmed V and J ends, which lost 7 bases and 0 bases, there was a span of 16 bases. CDR1 is SNHLY and CDR2 is FYNNEI in the germline V gene. CDR3 region: CASIRSYTSSYEQYF. CDR3 bases: TGTGCCAGCATCAGGTCCTACACCAGCTCCTACGAGCAGTACTTC. Complete variable domain (other parts from reference TRBV2 and TRBJ2-7): EPEVTQTPSHQVTQMGQEVILRCVPISNHLYFYWYRQILGQKVEFLVSFYNNEISEKSEIFDDQFSVERPDGSNFTLKIRSTKLEDSAMYFCASIRSYTSSYEQYFGPGTRLTVT.

This clone turned up a few times. The chain carries TRBV24-1 and TRBJ1-2, with D unclear. The CDR3 is made up of 14 amino acids. V was shortened by 1 base and J by 6 bases, with 11 bases between the two germline ends. Per germline, CDR1 KGHDR and CDR2 SFDVKD. CDR3 loop: CATSDFPQSDGYTF. The CDR3 DNA reads TGTGCCACCAGTGATTTCCCCCAATCGGATGGCTACACCTTC.

In this sample, this clone turned up many times. The gene calls are TRBV2 and TRBJ2-1; TRBD2 matches at 13 bases. V trimming: 4 bases; J trimming: 10 bases; junction bases outside the gene matches: 7. The CDR3 consists of 15 residues. Germline CDR1 SNHLY, CDR2 FYNNEI. For the CDR3, the DNA is TGTGCCAGCAGTGGCGGACTAGCGGGAGTCCTGGAGCAGTTCTTC. Encoded protein: CASSGGLAGVLEQFF.

This clone was seen many times. V usage is TRBV7-3 and J usage is TRBJ2-2, with D unresolved. The CDR3 covers 13 residues. Trimming pared 5 bases from V and 4 bases from J, leaving 8 bases between. Germline V gene data show CDR1 as SGHTA and CDR2 as FQGTGA. The CDR3 nucleotides are TGTGCCAGCAGCCAAACCGTCACCGGGGAGCTGTTTTTT. Protein: CASSQTVTGELFF.

Within the sample, this clone is large. V usage is TRBV12-3 or TRBV12-4 and J usage is TRBJ1-3; D remains ambiguous. V lost 2 bases, J lost 0 bases, and 2 bases lay in between. The CDR3 consists of 13 residues. The CDR3 sequence: CASSLHSGNTIYF. The CDR3, as DNA: TGTGCCAGCAGTTTACACTCTGGAAACACCATATATTTT.

This clone has at least ten counts. The V gene is TRBV20-1, the J gene TRBJ2-2, with TRBD2 matching over 7 bases. Trimming at V came to 2 bases and at J to 6 bases, leaving 0 bases not matched to a gene. Looked up from germline, CDR1 is DFQATT and CDR2 is SNEGSKA (reference sequence). This CDR3 spans 12 amino acids. The CDR3 nucleotides read TGCAGTGCTAGAACTAGCGCCGGGGAGCTGTTTTTT. Translated: CSARTSAGELFF.

This chain uses TRBV20-1 with TRBJ2-1; 11 nucleotides agree with TRBD2. From germline, CDR1 is DFQATT and CDR2 SNEGSKA (reference sequence). V lost 5 bases to trimming and J lost 1 base; unmatched junction nucleotides: 4. There are 15 residues in the CDR3. In DNA form, the CDR3 reads TGCAGTGCTTGGACTAGCGGGCAATCCTACAATGAGCAGTTCTTC. Amino acids: CSAWTSGQSYNEQFF.

This clone was counted ten times or more. The chain has TRBV12-3 or TRBV12-4 and TRBJ1-4; 10 positions agree with TRBD1. This CDR3 is 15 amino acids long. V lost 2 bases to trimming and J lost 7 bases; unmatched junction nucleotides: 4. As DNA, the CDR3 is TGTGCCAGCAGTTTAAGACAGGGGGCGGGTGAAAAACTGTTTTTT. Its protein is CASSLRQGAGEKLFF.